Sequencing of this TCR beta chain was carried out in a study of lymphopenia after photon versus proton radiotherapy. Points from the study as a whole: Survival link was tested only in deceased patients; proton benefit remains a possibility.

Clones were read by immunoSEQ multiplex PCR, and TCRdb kept only the in-frame ones, dropping some. The sample gives about 53,000 clones, around 88% of which show up once; roughly 27% is in the top ten. This CDR3 contains 16 residues. V lost 2 bases and J 7 bases, leaving 18 bases between the germline ends. Germline-derived CDR1 and CDR2 are SGHDN and FVKESK. Turning to this clone: Its cognate antigen is unknown.

The sample was peripheral blood, taken from a patient treated with photon-based radiotherapy. The chain has TRBV14 and TRBJ2-1, with D possibly TRBD1 on 5 matching bases. This receptor was identified in a man aged 50-59 years with gastric cancer. The CDR3 is CASSQNRGLRQNEQFF. CDR3 in DNA: TGTGCCAGCAGCCAAAATAGAGGCCTCCGACAGAATGAGCAGTTCTTC.